The 32 T cell receptor beta chains listed next were all sequenced from one sample in a study of blood T cell repertoires in COVID-19. Sequencing used immunoSEQ multiplex PCR; TCRdb keeps in-frame clones, though not all of them. The table records fewer than 200,000 clones, roughly 88% of them present only once. Specimen: PBMCs or T cells enriched from blood (not recorded which). These receptors were taken from a man aged 50 to 60 who had recovered from COVID-19.

The CDR3 reads CASSPGQGRTKLFF. In DNA form, the CDR3 reads TGCGCCAGCAGCCCCGGACAGGGGCGGACGAAACTGTTTTTT. The genes are TRBV5-1 and TRBJ1-4; 9 positions match TRBD1. The CDR3 totals 14 residues. The junction had 9 bases not matched to a gene; V was cut back by 4 bases and J by 11 bases. Germline CDR1 is SGHRS and CDR2 is YFSETQ.

The rearrangement uses TRBV3-1 (or the pseudogene TRBV3-2) and TRBJ1-4; a possible D gene is TRBD1 (6 bases). Germline V gene lookup returns CDR1 LGHDT and CDR2 YNNKEL (reference sequence). CDR3 length equals 15 residues. V shed 2 bases and J shed 7 bases, with 14 bases lying between them. CDR3 nucleotide sequence: TGTGCCAGCAGCCAACAGGGGAGATTGAGTGAAAAACTGTTTTTT. Amino acid sequence: CASSQQGRLSEKLFF.

The chain couples TRBV5-1 to TRBJ2-7; D may be TRBD2 (8 bases). V lost 0 bases, J lost 3 bases, and 25 bases lay in between. Germline values: CDR1 SGHRS, CDR2 YFSETQ. The CDR3 has 19 residues. CDR3 nucleotide sequence: TGCGCCAGCAGCTTGGTCCCCCAAGGGGGCGGGGGGCTCTTCTACGAGCAGTACTTC. Translated: CASSLVPQGGGGLFYEQYF.

CDR3 nucleotide sequence: TGTGCCAGCAGCGTAGCTCGGGGTAAAGGAAGCTCTGGAAACACCATATATTTT. It is translated as CASSVARGKGSSGNTIYF. The chain links TRBV9 to TRBJ1-3; no clear D gene. This CDR3 region has 18 residues. CDR1 SGDLS and CDR2 YYNGEE come from the germline V gene. Trimming left V 0 bases short and J 0 bases short, with 16 bases between.

The V and J genes are TRBV20-1 and TRBJ1-2, with unresolved D. Trimming shortened V by 6 bases and J by 8 bases, and 13 bases separated the two germline ends. The CDR3 totals 11 residues. Germline lookup yields CDR1 DFQATT and CDR2 SNEGSKA (reference sequence). The CDR3 nucleotides read TGCAGTGCCTGGTCAGCGGGGGGCTACACCTTC. This translates into CSAWSAGGYTF.

The gene calls are TRBV29-1 and TRBJ2-7; tentatively, D is TRBD1 (6 bases). CDR1 is SQVTM, CDR2 ANQGSEA, per germline. This CDR3 has 11 amino acids. Deletions cut 4 bases from V and 6 bases from J, with 10 bases between. CDR3 nucleotide sequence: TGCAGCGTTGGGGGGCCGGGCGAGCAGTACTTC. Residues: CSVGGPGEQYF.

This clone was picked up a small number of times. The chain recombines TRBV7-9 with TRBJ1-1; 12 bases map to TRBD1. Per germline, CDR1 SEHNR and CDR2 FQNEAQ (reference sequence). The CDR3 is 16 amino acids. Trimming removed 5 bases from V and 5 bases from J; junction bases left unmatched: 9. The CDR3 here is CASSLLGQGAWTEAFF. CDR3 nucleotides: TGTGCCAGCAGCCTGTTGGGACAGGGGGCTTGGACTGAAGCTTTCTTT.

This chain connects TRBV5-1 to TRBJ2-3, with 8 positions matching TRBD2. CDR1 and CDR2 from the germline V gene are SGHRS and YFSETQ. The CDR3 sequence is 16 residues long. J gave up 1 base and V 4 bases, and 8 bases lay outside the gene matches. The CDR3 is CASSTMAGGGTDTQYF. CDR3 coding DNA: TGCGCCAGCAGCACGATGGCCGGGGGGGGCACAGATACGCAGTATTTT. The whole variable domain, remainder taken from reference TRBV5-1 and TRBJ2-3, is KAGVTQTPRYLIKTRGQQVTLSCSPISGHRSVSWYQQTPGQGLQFLFEYFSETQRNKGNFPGRFSGRQFSNSRSEMNVSTLELGDSALYLCASSTMAGGGTDTQYFGPGTRLTVL.

This chain joins TRBV3-1 (or the pseudogene TRBV3-2) and TRBJ1-6, with no clear D. V was shortened by 3 bases and J by 2 bases, with 11 bases between the two germline ends. The CDR3 extends over 16 amino acids. The germline V gene has CDR1 LGHDT and CDR2 YNNKEL (reference sequence). CDR3 protein: CASSQAHTTYNSPLHF. CDR3 DNA: TGTGCCAGCAGCCAGGCCCACACCACCTATAATTCACCCCTCCACTTT.

The chain links TRBV6-1 to TRBJ1-5, with 9 bases identical to TRBD1. Germline V gene lookup returns CDR1 MNHNS and CDR2 SASEGT. The CDR3 is 18 residues long. V was pared by 3 bases and J by 0 bases, with 9 bases of the junction left unmatched. CDR3 DNA: TGTGCCAGCAGTGACGTCGGGACAGGGACTTATAGCAATCAGCCCCAGCATTTT. Encoded protein: CASSDVGTGTYSNQPQHF.

The chain joins TRBV2 to TRBJ1-6; 8 nucleotides align to TRBD1. This CDR3 spans 17 amino acids. Unmatched junction bases numbered 5, after V lost 4 bases and J lost 0 bases. Germline CDR1 is SNHLY and CDR2 is FYNNEI. CDR3 bases: TGTGCCAGCAGTGTCCCCCAGGGGGCCTCCTATAATTCACCCCTCCACTTT. It yields the protein CASSVPQGASYNSPLHF. The full variable domain, its missing parts supplied by reference TRBV2 and TRBJ1-6, is EPEVTQTPSHQVTQMGQEVILRCVPISNHLYFYWYRQILGQKVEFLVSFYNNEISEKSEIFDDQFSVERPDGSNFTLKIRSTKLEDSAMYFCASSVPQGASYNSPLHFGNGTRLTVT.

V gene TRBV29-1 combines with J gene TRBJ1-2, with D maybe TRBD1 (6 bases). Deletions cut 3 bases from V and 4 bases from J, with 15 bases between. The CDR3 length is 14 residues. From germline, CDR1 is SQVTM and CDR2 ANQGSEA. CDR3 sequence reads: CSVDQGRGGYGYTF. The CDR3 coding sequence is TGCAGCGTTGACCAGGGGAGGGGCGGCTATGGCTACACCTTC.

The rearrangement joins TRBV24-1 to TRBJ2-3; the match to TRBD2 covers 10 bases. Looked up from germline, CDR1 is KGHDR and CDR2 is SFDVKD. The CDR3 length is 16 residues. Trimming removed 3 bases from V and 0 bases from J; junction bases left unmatched: 2. CDR3 sequence (DNA): TGTGCCACCAGTGATGGACTAGCGGCTAGCACAGATACGCAGTATTTT. Amino acid sequence: CATSDGLAASTDTQYF.

The gene calls are TRBV6-6 and TRBJ2-7, with 7 bases that match TRBD1. CDR3 length equals 14 residues. J gave up 2 bases and V 2 bases, and 3 bases lay outside the gene matches. The V gene's germline CDR1 is MNHNY and CDR2 SVGAGI (reference sequence). This chain's CDR3 is CASSYRQGTYEQYF. CDR3 DNA: TGTGCCAGCAGTTACCGACAGGGAACCTACGAGCAGTACTTC.

This clone was found once. The rearrangement uses TRBV5-8 and TRBJ2-7; 11 bases fit TRBD2. The V gene end was trimmed by 0 bases and the J gene end by 5 bases; junction bases not matched to a gene: 4. The CDR3 covers 15 residues. The germline V gene encodes CDR1 SGHTS and CDR2 YDEGEE. The CDR3 DNA is TGTGCCAGCAGCTTGGAAATAGCGGGGGGGCACGAGCAGTACTTC. This encodes CASSLEIAGGHEQYF.

The genes are TRBV5-1 and TRBJ1-1, with D uncertain. The V end was cut by 5 bases, the J end by 0 bases, with 23 bases between. This CDR3 has 18 residues. From germline, CDR1 is SGHRS and CDR2 YFSETQ. This CDR3 is CASRGGIVGSGMNTEAFF. The CDR3 bases are TGCGCCAGCAGAGGCGGCATAGTCGGGTCTGGCATGAACACTGAAGCTTTCTTT.

The chain uses TRBV19 and TRBJ1-5; 9 bases agree with TRBD1. The V segment lost 6 bases and the J segment 7 bases; nucleotides outside the gene matches: 10. This CDR3 contains 15 residues. In germline, CDR1 is LNHDA, CDR2 SQIVND (reference sequence). The CDR3 region has the DNA TGTGCCAGTAGCTCGACAGGGGGATCGGGACAGCCCCAGCATTTT. The encoded protein is CASSSTGGSGQPQHF. Drawing the rest from reference TRBV19 and TRBJ1-5, the complete variable domain is DGGITQSPKYLFRKEGQNVTLSCEQNLNHDAMYWYRQDPGQGLRLIYYSQIVNDFQKGDIAEGYSVSREKKESFPLTVTSAQKNPTAFYLCASSSTGGSGQPQHFGDGTRLSIL.

The rearrangement links TRBV11-2 to TRBJ1-3; 8 bases align to TRBD1. The CDR3 length is 18 residues. Germline V gives CDR1 SGHAT, CDR2 FQNNGV. Trimming at V came to 1 base and at J to 2 bases, leaving 10 bases not matched to a gene. CDR3 amino acids: CASSLVPDRDDTGNTIYF. CDR3 nucleotide sequence: TGTGCCAGCAGCTTAGTACCGGACAGGGACGACACTGGAAACACCATATATTTT.

V is TRBV4-2 and J is TRBJ2-5; 14 bases align to TRBD2. This CDR3 spans 20 amino acids. Per the germline V gene, CDR1 is LGHNA and CDR2 is YNFKEQ. V dropped 3 bases and J dropped 2; count of bases not matched to a gene: 14. In DNA form, the CDR3 reads TGTGCCAGCAGCCACCAATGGGGGGTGGGACTAGCGGGGGAGCAAGAGACCCAGTACTTC. It encodes CASSHQWGVGLAGEQETQYF.

This sequence joins TRBV24-1 and TRBJ1-2; D remains ambiguous. The CDR3 runs 15 residues. With 4 bases removed from V and 4 bases from J, the gap between germline ends came to 15 bases. CDR1 KGHDR and CDR2 SFDVKD come from the germline V gene. CDR3 sequence (DNA): TGTGCCACCAGTGACCCAACACGGGGTTCCTATGGCTACACCTTC. It encodes CATSDPTRGSYGYTF.

This sequence joins TRBV9 and TRBJ1-2; no reliable D call. The CDR3 is 14 amino acids. V lost 5 bases, J lost 1 base, and 12 bases lay in between. Germline V lookup: CDR1 SGDLS, CDR2 YYNGEE. The CDR3 sequence: CASSPPGFNYGYTF. In DNA, the CDR3 is TGTGCCAGCAGTCCCCCGGGATTTAACTATGGCTACACCTTC.

This clone has a single count. This sequence joins TRBV6-5 and TRBJ2-3; 9 nucleotides line up with TRBD1. The germline CDR1 and CDR2 sequences are MNHEY and SVGAGI. Trimming at V came to 6 bases and at J to 2 bases, leaving 6 bases not matched to a gene. The CDR3 runs 15 residues. Here the CDR3 DNA reads TGTGCCAGCAGCGCTGACAGGGGGTACACAGATACGCAGTATTTT. Encoded protein: CASSADRGYTDTQYF.

The chain links TRBV28 to TRBJ1-2; 9 bases align to TRBD1. CDR3 length equals 14 residues. The trim removed 6 bases at V and 4 bases at J, leaving 6 bases unmatched. Per germline, CDR1 MDHEN and CDR2 SYDVKM. The CDR3 nucleotides are TGTGCCAGCAGGATACAGGGGGCTAGCTATGGCTACACCTTC. Translating it yields CASRIQGASYGYTF.

V usage is TRBV7-2 and J usage is TRBJ2-3; possible D gene TRBD2, 6 bases. This CDR3 contains 16 residues. The germline V gene has CDR1 SGHTA and CDR2 FQGNSA. Trimming removed 5 bases from V and 1 base from J, with 16 bases in between. The chain's CDR3 is CASSKSPSARTDTQYF. CDR3 DNA sequence: TGTGCCAGCAGCAAGTCCCCTAGCGCCCGCACAGATACGCAGTATTTT.

The chain carries TRBV19 and TRBJ2-6, with a weak D call TRBD1 (6 bases). Germline CDR1 is LNHDA and CDR2 is SQIVND (reference sequence). V was clipped by 9 bases and J by 2 bases, with 17 bases between them. The CDR3 totals 16 residues. CDR3 coding DNA: TGTGCCAGCCAGGACAGCAGAGGGGCTGGGGCCAACGTCCTGACTTTC. It yields the protein CASQDSRGAGANVLTF.

The chain has TRBV5-4 and TRBJ2-7; tentative D call: TRBD1 (6 bases). Per germline, CDR1 SGHNT and CDR2 YYREEE (reference sequence). This CDR3 has 15 amino acids. The V end lost 0 bases, the J end lost 1 base, and 11 bases lay between the germline ends. Here the CDR3 reads CASSLEAGASYEQYF. The CDR3 nucleotides read TGTGCCAGCAGCTTGGAGGCAGGGGCGTCCTACGAGCAGTACTTC.

The J gene is TRBJ1-2, the V gene TRBV30, with D unclear. Looked up from germline, CDR1 is GTSNPN and CDR2 is SVGIG (reference sequence). The CDR3 spans 15 residues. Between the trimmed V and J ends, which lost 0 bases and 4 bases, there was a span of 15 bases. CDR3 sequence reads: CAWSVWERPIYGYTF. In DNA, the CDR3 is TGTGCCTGGAGTGTTTGGGAGAGACCCATCTATGGCTACACCTTC.

The chain joins TRBV19 to TRBJ2-4; 10 positions match TRBD1. The CDR3 runs to 15 residues. The germline V gene encodes CDR1 LNHDA and CDR2 SQIVND (reference sequence). After removal of 2 bases from V and 10 bases from J, the junction contained 8 bases not matched to a gene. The CDR3 sequence: CASSIRDRGVGIQYF. The CDR3 DNA follows: TGTGCCAGTAGTATAAGGGACAGGGGAGTTGGAATTCAGTACTTC. The whole variable domain, remainder taken from reference TRBV19 and TRBJ2-4, is DGGITQSPKYLFRKEGQNVTLSCEQNLNHDAMYWYRQDPGQGLRLIYYSQIVNDFQKGDIAEGYSVSREKKESFPLTVTSAQKNPTAFYLCASSIRDRGVGIQYFGAGTRLSVL.

This clone was picked up one time. This rearrangement joins TRBV13 to TRBJ1-1, with D possibly TRBD1 on 6 matching bases. This CDR3 region has 14 residues. CDR1 is PRHDT and CDR2 is FYEKMQ in the germline V gene (reference sequence). V gave up 1 base and J gave up 6 bases, with 12 bases separating them. The CDR3 bases are TGTGCCAGCAGCTTAGCACAGGGAAGCCCTGAAGCTTTCTTT. Amino acids: CASSLAQGSPEAFF.

V usage is TRBV6-1 and J usage is TRBJ2-3; D perhaps matches TRBD1 (6 bases). Germline values: CDR1 MNHNS, CDR2 SASEGT. This CDR3 spans 18 amino acids. Between the trimmed V and J ends, which lost 4 bases and 2 bases, there was a span of 22 bases. The CDR3 loop is CASSVYLSGEFSTDTQYF. The CDR3 region has the DNA TGTGCCAGCAGTGTTTACTTGTCAGGGGAATTTTCCACAGATACGCAGTATTTT.

The J gene is TRBJ1-2, the V gene TRBV18; 9 nucleotides agree with TRBD1. Germline V lookup: CDR1 KGHSH, CDR2 LQKENI. V shed 4 bases, J shed 4 bases, and the junction held 4 bases outside the gene matches. This CDR3 region has 14 residues. The chain's CDR3 is CASSLGQGTYGYTF. The CDR3 nucleotides read TGTGCCAGCTCACTAGGACAGGGGACCTATGGCTACACCTTC.

The rearrangement links TRBV11-2 to TRBJ1-1; tentative D call: TRBD1 (5 bases). V was pared by 5 bases and J by 8 bases, with 18 bases between. Germline-derived CDR1 and CDR2 are SGHAT and FQNNGV. The CDR3 spans 14 residues. This chain's CDR3 is CASSPPTRRGEAFF. The CDR3 coding sequence is TGTGCCAGCAGCCCTCCCACGCGGAGGGGAGAAGCTTTCTTT.